The 22 T cell receptor beta chains below were found in one sample sequenced in a study of T cell clonality in common variable immunodeficiency. Study results and limitations: Fewer deletions and N-nucleotide insertions were reportedly seen in common variable immunodeficiency TCR beta sequences.

For these receptors, no antigen is known. Sequencing used immunoSEQ multiplex PCR; TCRdb keeps in-frame clones, though not all of them. Observed in the sample are under 40,000 clones, none of them singletons. Sequenced material: peripheral blood mononuclear cells. The receptors stem from a human donor with common variable immunodeficiency.

As to this clone: The CDR3 end is not reached by the read, which stops 3 residues before it; the germline J gene fills it in. V gene TRBV7-9 combines with J gene TRBJ2-7; 14 positions match TRBD2. The CDR3 totals 15 residues. J lost 6 bases, V lost 5 bases, and 6 bases had no gene match. Germline V lookup: CDR1 SEHNR, CDR2 FQNEAQ (reference sequence). The CDR3 protein is CASSESTSGRGEQYF. Partial CDR3 DNA: TGTGCCAGCAGCGAATCGACTAGCGGGAGGGGCGAG.

This clone was counted at least ten times. From the germline J gene comes the end of the CDR3, since the read stops 3 residues before it. J is TRBJ1-2 and V is TRBV5-1; D is perhaps TRBD1 (6 bases). CDR3 length: 13 amino acids. Germline lookup yields CDR1 SGHRS and CDR2 YFSETQ. The CDR3 loop reads CASSIRDNLGYTF. The part of the CDR3 DNA that was read is TGCGCCAGCAGCATACGGGACAATCTAGGC.

As for this clone: The DNA ends 3 residues before the CDR3 does, and the rest of the CDR3 is filled in from the germline J gene. The genes are TRBV30 and TRBJ1-5; 9 bases agree with TRBD1. Unmatched junction bases numbered 5, after V lost 3 bases and J lost 5 bases. Per the germline V gene, CDR1 is GTSNPN and CDR2 is SVGIG (reference sequence). The CDR3 sequence is 14 residues long. The sequenced CDR3 bases are TGTGCCTGGAGGGGGGACAGGGCCGATCAGCCC. This encodes CAWRGDRADQP. The full-length CDR3 reads as CAWRGDRADQPQHF.

This clone was seen at least ten times. The read terminates 3 residues before the CDR3 end, so the remaining end is supplied by the germline J gene. The rearrangement joins TRBV6-1 to TRBJ2-7; 10 nucleotides agree with TRBD1. The CDR3 has 15 amino acids. The germline V gene has CDR1 MNHNS and CDR2 SASEGT. The ends lost 4 bases at V and 4 bases at J; junction bases unmatched: 7. The CDR3 bases that were read are TGTGCCAGCAGTGGGGGACAGGGGCTAAAGTACGAG. It translates to CASSGGQGLKYE. The whole CDR3 reads CASSGGQGLKYEQYF.

For this clone: The observed sequence ends 3 residues before the CDR3 terminus, with the missing tail filled in from the germline J gene. The chain uses TRBV30 and TRBJ2-7; D is perhaps TRBD1 (5 bases). Germline V gene data show CDR1 as GTSNPN and CDR2 as SVGIG (reference sequence). CDR3 length: 12 residues. With 0 bases removed from V and 5 bases from J, the gap between germline ends came to 8 bases. The CDR3 bases that were read are TGTGCCTGGAGTGTACAGGTTAACGAG. Translation gives CAWSVQVNE. The whole CDR3 protein reads CAWSVQVNEQYF.

This clone has ten or more counts. The CDR3 end lies 3 residues beyond the end of the read and is filled in from the germline J gene. The chain joins TRBV18 to TRBJ1-1; D not certain. This CDR3 region has 12 residues. Trimming cost V 5 bases and J 5 bases, with 9 bases left between them. Germline values: CDR1 KGHSH, CDR2 LQKENI. CDR3: CASSSQKTEAFF. The CDR3 DNA, read in part, is TGTGCCAGCTCATCGCAGAAAACTGAA.

This clone has more than one count but fewer than ten. The read halts 3 residues ahead of the CDR3 end, with the missing end drawn from the germline J gene. The V call is TRBV19, the J call TRBJ2-3; TRBD2 is a possible D gene (6 bases). CDR1 and CDR2 from the germline V gene are LNHDA and SQIVND (reference sequence). V dropped 5 bases and J dropped 0 bases, with 18 bases sitting between them. This CDR3 has 17 residues. CDR3 residues: CASSSRDSGSSTDTQYF. The covered CDR3 bases are TGTGCCAGTAGTTCTCGGGACTCCGGATCTAGCACAGATACG.

In its sample, this clone was seen many times. The DNA ends 3 residues before the CDR3 does, and the rest of the CDR3 is filled in from the germline J gene. The V call is TRBV30, the J call TRBJ2-1; D is perhaps TRBD2 (6 bases). Looked up from germline, CDR1 is GTSNPN and CDR2 is SVGIG (reference sequence). V lost 4 bases and J 5 bases, leaving 9 bases between the germline ends. The CDR3 is made up of 12 amino acids. CDR3 residues: CAWTQRDNEQFF. CDR3 bases read: TGTGCCTGGACTCAGCGGGACAATGAG.

This clone was seen a few times. The read terminates 3 residues before the CDR3 end, so the remaining end is supplied by the germline J gene. The chain couples TRBV7-2 to TRBJ1-1, with TRBD1 matching 8 bases. V shed 5 bases and J 4 bases; nucleotides not matched to a gene: 9. Germline V lookup: CDR1 SGHTA, CDR2 FQGNSA. The CDR3 sequence is 15 residues long. The CDR3 protein is CASSLRGPPFTEAFF. The part of the CDR3 DNA that was read is TGTGCCAGCAGCCTCAGGGGGCCCCCGTTCACTGAA.

This clone was seen more than once but under ten times. The missing CDR3 end, 3 residues past where the read stops, is filled in from the germline J gene. The V gene is TRBV6-2 or TRBV6-3, the J gene TRBJ1-6, with unresolved D. Per germline, CDR1 MNHEY and CDR2 SVGEGT. V was pared by 5 bases and J by 7 bases, with 12 bases between. CDR3 length: 14 residues. The CDR3 DNA, read in part, is TGTGCCAGCAGTCTCACAAGTATGAATTCACCC. Its protein is CASSLTSMNSP. The whole CDR3 reads CASSLTSMNSPLHF.

This clone was found many times. The CDR3: CASSSGGSSYNEQFF. The CDR3 DNA, read in part, is TGTGCCAGCAGTTCGGGGGGAAGCTCCTACAATGAG. The rearrangement uses TRBV11-2 and TRBJ2-1; TRBD2 matches at 7 bases. The read ends 3 residues early relative to the CDR3; the germline J gene fills the gap. There are 15 residues in the CDR3. V gave up 6 bases and J gave up 0 bases; unmatched junction bases: 5. The germline V gene encodes CDR1 SGHAT and CDR2 FQNNGV.

This clone appeared many times. The read ends 3 residues shy of where the CDR3 ends; the end is completed using the germline J gene. The rearrangement links TRBV19 to TRBJ1-2; TRBD1 agrees at 7 bases. V dropped 5 bases and J dropped 4; count of bases not matched to a gene: 10. In germline, CDR1 is LNHDA, CDR2 SQIVND (reference sequence). The CDR3 totals 15 residues. This CDR3 is CASSLTGTLSYGYTF. Partial CDR3 DNA: TGTGCCAGTAGTCTGACAGGGACTCTCTCCTATGGC.

Remarks on this clone: The read finishes 3 residues shy of the CDR3 end, and the germline J gene is used to complete it. V and J are TRBV5-4 and TRBJ2-7; 8 bases line up with TRBD1. Germline V gene sequence: CDR1 SGHNT, CDR2 YYREEE (reference sequence). Trimming at V came to 4 bases and at J to 4 bases, leaving 7 bases not matched to a gene. This CDR3 is 14 amino acids long. CDR3 DNA (partial): TGTGCCAGCAGCGTAGACAGGGGCCCGTACGAG. Amino acid sequence: CASSVDRGPYE. The CDR3 in full is CASSVDRGPYEQYF.

This clone has a handful of counts. Sequencing ends 3 residues short of the CDR3 end; the germline J gene provides the rest. This sequence joins TRBV19 and TRBJ1-4; unclear D gene. The length of the CDR3 is 14 residues. From germline, CDR1 is LNHDA and CDR2 SQIVND (reference sequence). The V and J ends lost 1 base and 8 bases respectively, with 11 bases between them. CDR3 in amino acids: CASSIVGTREKLFF. The sequenced part of the CDR3 DNA is TGTGCCAGTAGTATAGTCGGTACGCGGGAAAAA.

As to this clone: Read data end 3 residues before the CDR3 end; the end is taken from the germline J gene. V usage is TRBV19 and J usage is TRBJ1-2, with 10 bases aligning to TRBD1. Germline CDR1 is LNHDA and CDR2 is SQIVND (reference sequence). The CDR3 loop spans 13 amino acids. The junction had 5 bases not matched to a gene; V was cut back by 9 bases and J by 4 bases. The CDR3 spells CASKTGGPYGYTF. Partial CDR3 DNA: TGTGCCAGCAAGACAGGGGGCCCCTATGGC.

This clone was found a few times. Read coverage stops 3 residues before the CDR3 terminus; the germline J gene supplies the remainder. The chain has TRBV2 and TRBJ1-1; TRBD1 agrees at 8 bases. The CDR3 runs to 12 residues. CDR1 and CDR2 (germline): SNHLY, FYNNEI. The CDR3 protein is CASSESRDRAFF. The covered CDR3 bases are TGTGCCAGCAGTGAATCGCGGGACAGG.

This clone came up a few times. This CDR3 is CASNYYGGSSSEQFF. The covered CDR3 bases are TGTGCCAGCAATTATTACGGGGGTTCCTCGTCTGAG. The V and J genes are TRBV6-2 or TRBV6-3 and TRBJ2-1, with D perhaps TRBD2 (6 bases). The read comes to an end 3 residues before the CDR3 does, leaving the germline J gene to fill in the end. The germline V gene has CDR1 MNHEY and CDR2 SVGEGT. The CDR3 has 15 amino acids. The germline V and J ends were trimmed by 7 bases and 9 bases, with 22 bases remaining between them.

This clone was seen repeatedly, ten times or more. The read finishes 3 residues shy of the CDR3 end, and the germline J gene is used to complete it. The chain has TRBV7-9 and TRBJ2-7; a weak D match, TRBD1 (5 bases). From germline, CDR1 is SEHNR and CDR2 FQNEAQ (reference sequence). The ends were cut back, 1 base at V and 6 bases at J, with 10 bases in the middle. The CDR3 has 13 amino acids. Here the CDR3 reads CASSLGVGAEQYF. The sequenced part of the CDR3 DNA is TGTGCCAGCAGCTTAGGTGTAGGGGCCGAG.

The sample holds a few counts of this clone. Read sequence stops 3 residues before the CDR3 end, and the germline J gene provides the missing end. The chain couples TRBV29-1 to TRBJ2-5; 8 nucleotides line up with TRBD2. Trimming removed 8 bases from V and 5 bases from J; junction bases left unmatched: 7. The germline V gene has CDR1 SQVTM and CDR2 ANQGSEA. This CDR3 is built from 12 residues. The covered CDR3 bases are TGCAGCCAACAGCGGGGGAGCGAGACC. This translates into CSQQRGSET. The full-length CDR3 reads as CSQQRGSETQYF.

With regard to this clone: The CDR3 goes on 3 residues after the read ends, and that part is filled in from the germline J gene. The V gene is TRBV7-9, the J gene TRBJ1-1, with D perhaps matching TRBD1 (5 bases). This CDR3 is 15 amino acids long. The ends were cut back, 1 base at V and 5 bases at J, with 14 bases in the middle. CDR1 is SEHNR, CDR2 FQNEAQ, per germline (reference sequence). The CDR3 bases that were read are TGTGCCAGCAGCTTAGACGAGGGGCTAGTAACTGAA. Amino acid sequence: CASSLDEGLVTE. Given in full, the CDR3 is CASSLDEGLVTEAFF.

A few counts support this clone. The read ends 3 residues shy of where the CDR3 ends; the end is completed using the germline J gene. The chain employs TRBV30 and TRBJ1-1, with D possibly TRBD1 on 5 matching bases. V was pared by 3 bases and J by 1 base, with 15 bases between. Germline V gives CDR1 GTSNPN, CDR2 SVGIG (reference sequence). This CDR3 region has 15 residues. Partial CDR3 DNA: TGTGCCTGGAGCACCCACGGGACTCCGAACACTGAA. Its protein product is CAWSTHGTPNTE. The entire CDR3 protein is CAWSTHGTPNTEAFF.

In this sample, this clone turned up many times. The observed sequence ends 3 residues before the CDR3 terminus, with the missing tail filled in from the germline J gene. V is TRBV7-9 and J is TRBJ2-1; TRBD1 matches 7 bases. The ends lost 1 base at V and 8 bases at J; junction bases unmatched: 2. Germline values: CDR1 SEHNR, CDR2 FQNEAQ (reference sequence). The CDR3 extends over 13 amino acids. The covered CDR3 bases are TGTGCCAGCAGCTTAGAAGGGGGCGATGAG. Translation gives CASSLEGGDE. The whole CDR3 is CASSLEGGDEQFF.